A selection of T cell receptor beta chains follows, all from one sample in a study of regulatory T cells in long-lasting Graves disease. TCRdb called the multiplex PCR reads again in MiXCR, with one record for every CDR3 protein. The sample has hundreds of thousands of distinct CDR3 sequences, less than 25% seen once; the top ten hold roughly 20%. The material was peripheral blood mononuclear cells (PBMCs), obtained when the disease was refractory, from a patient treated with antithyroid drugs. The receptors originated from a female donor with Graves disease. CDR3s include the opening cysteine and the closing phenylalanine or tryptophan. D genes are given only for firm matches. Size is omitted from some rows. Given values are once, few, many or a class for expanded clones.

TRBV12-3/TRBV12-4,-,many,TRBJ2-7,TGTGCCAGCAGCTGGGACGGAAAACCCTACGAGCAGTACTTC,CASSWDGKPYEQYF
TRBV6-1,-,few,TRBJ1-5,TGTGCCAGCACCCCGAAGACAGGCCGGAATCAGCCCCAGCATTTT,CASTPKTGRNQPQHF
TRBV27,TRBD1,many,TRBJ2-7,TGTGCCAGCAGAAGGACAGGGGACTCCTACGAGCAGTACTTC,CASRRTGDSYEQYF
TRBV12-5,-,many,TRBJ1-1,TGTGCTAGTGCCCTTTGGGCTGAAGCTTTCTTT,CASALWAEAFF
TRBV20-1,TRBD1,-,TRBJ1-6,TGCAGTGCTAACCCTCGTCCCGGGACAGATAATTCACCCCTCCACTTT,CSANPRPGTDNSPLHF
TRBV5-4,TRBD1,few,TRBJ2-7,TGTGCCAGCCAAAAACAGGGGCCCTCCTACGGGCAGTACTTC,CASQKQGPSYGQYF
TRBV25-1,-,-,TRBJ2-7,TGTGCCAGCAGTGAAGTAACAGACGAGCAGTACTTC,CASSEVTDEQYF
TRBV27,-,many,TRBJ2-7,TGTGCCAGCAGCTTTTCACACTCCTACGAGCAGTACTTC,CASSFSHSYEQYF
TRBV12-3/TRBV12-4,TRBD2,few,TRBJ2-5,TGTGCCAGCAGTTTAGGGTCGGGAGGGCCTTGGGAGACCCAGTACTTC,CASSLGSGGPWETQYF
TRBV12-3/TRBV12-4,-,many,TRBJ1-2,TGTGCCAGCAGGCAAACAGGAGCTAACTATGGCTACACCTTC,CASRQTGANYGYTF
TRBV7-9,-,few,TRBJ2-5,TGTGCCAGCAGGAGGGACTCGGAGACCCAGTACTTC,CASRRDSETQYF
TRBV12-5,TRBD1,few,TRBJ1-3,TGTGCTAGTGGAGATCCCAGGGGGCAGTCTGGAAACACCATATATTTT,CASGDPRGQSGNTIYF
TRBV7-2,TRBD2,-,TRBJ2-1,TGTGCCAGCAGCCCACTAGCGGGAGGGCGTCATGAGCAGTTCTTC,CASSPLAGGRHEQFF
TRBV29-1,TRBD2,-,TRBJ2-1,TGCAGCTTCGGGGGCGGGAGGGGCTCCTACAATGAGCAGTTCTTC,CSFGGGRGSYNEQFF
TRBV18,-,few,TRBJ2-2,TGTGCCAGCTCAACATCTAGACTCGCGAACACCGGGGAGCTGTTTTTT,CASSTSRLANTGELFF
TRBV6-1,TRBD1,-,TRBJ2-7,TGTGCCAGCAGTACCCGGGACAGGGTGCGCGAGCAGTACTTC,CASSTRDRVREQYF
TRBV28,TRBD1,many,TRBJ2-7,TGTGCCAGCAGGGGGACAGGGGGCGGATACGAGCAGTACTTC,CASRGTGGGYEQYF
TRBV10-3,-,-,TRBJ2-6,TGTGCCATCAGTGAGTTAGGGACCGGGGCCAACGTCCTGACTTTC,CAISELGTGANVLTF
TRBV4-1,TRBD1,few,TRBJ1-4,TGCGCCAGCAGCCAAGAGGGACAGCCGCTCGGGGAAAAACTGTTTTTT,CASSQEGQPLGEKLFF
TRBV6-2/TRBV6-3,-,-,TRBJ2-7,TGTGCCAGCAGACCTTCGGGACTCCTGCACAACGAGCAGTACTTC,CASRPSGLLHNEQYF
TRBV14,-,few,TRBJ2-2,TGTGCCAGCAGCCAAGTTTATAGCATGAACACCGGGGAGCTGTTTTTT,CASSQVYSMNTGELFF
TRBV27,-,-,TRBJ1-3,TGTGCCAGCACTCACGGTTCCTCTGGAAACACCATATATTTT,CASTHGSSGNTIYF
TRBV20-1,TRBD2,many,TRBJ2-5,TGCAGTGCTCCAACTAGCGGCCAAGAGACCCAGTACTTC,CSAPTSGQETQYF
TRBV20-1,TRBD2,-,TRBJ2-1,TGCAGTGCTCACGGGGGACTAGCGGGAGGGAGCTCCTACAATGAGCAGTTCTTC,CSAHGGLAGGSSYNEQFF
TRBV30,TRBD2,many,TRBJ2-5,TGTGCCTGGAGTGGCGAAACTAGCGGGAGTCGTGAGACCCAGTACTTC,CAWSGETSGSRETQYF
TRBV6-1,-,few,TRBJ2-5,TGTGCCAGCAGTCCATCGGGTCAGACCCAGTACTTC,CASSPSGQTQYF
TRBV28,TRBD1,many,TRBJ1-5,TGTGCCAGCAGTCCTACCCCCCAGACAGGGGGGTTGGCTAGCAATCAGCCCCAGCATTTT,CASSPTPQTGGLASNQPQHF
TRBV5-1,TRBD1,-,TRBJ1-2,TGCGCCAGCAGAGAGACGACAGGGGGATATGGCTACACCTTC,CASRETTGGYGYTF
TRBV7-3,TRBD1,-,TRBJ1-1,TGTGCCAGCAGCTCTCGGACAGGCGGAGAAGCTTTCTTT,CASSSRTGGEAFF
TRBV5-1,TRBD1,-,TRBJ1-1,TGCGCCAGCCGGGCAAACCTTGGGACAGTCGGTGAAGCTTTCTTT,CASRANLGTVGEAFF
TRBV7-9,-,-,TRBJ2-5,TGTGCCAGCCAAAGGACAGCGTTGCAAGAGACCCAGTACTTC,CASQRTALQETQYF
TRBV19,-,-,TRBJ2-7,TGTGCCAGTAGTATAAATTCGGGGGAAAGCTACGAGCAGTACTTC,CASSINSGESYEQYF
TRBV5-4,TRBD2,once,TRBJ2-2,TGTGCCAGCAGCCCGACTAGCGGGATAATCGGGGAGCTGTTTTTT,CASSPTSGIIGELFF
TRBV28,TRBD2,few,TRBJ2-1,TGTGCCAGCAGCTCGCCCCCCGGACTAGTATTAGGCTACAATGAGCAGTTCTTC,CASSSPPGLVLGYNEQFF
TRBV7-2,TRBD1,few,TRBJ1-2,TGTGCCAGCACCGGACAGGGGGCTGGCTATGGCTACACCTTC,CASTGQGAGYGYTF
TRBV28,-,many,TRBJ1-1,TGTGCCAGCAGTTTAAGGGGGGTAGCTGAAGCTTTCTTT,CASSLRGVAEAFF
TRBV20-1,TRBD2,many,TRBJ2-5,TGCAGTGCTAGAGGAGCGGGAGTTATGGAGACCCAGTACTTC,CSARGAGVMETQYF
TRBV6-1,-,-,TRBJ1-5,TGTGCCAGCAGTCAACACGGGGAGCCCCGGCATTTT,CASSQHGEPRHF
TRBV19,-,-,TRBJ1-5,TGTGCCAGTAGTATGGACAGCTTTAATCAGCCCCAGCATTTT,CASSMDSFNQPQHF
TRBV28,-,-,TRBJ1-5,TGTGCCAGCAGCTATTCAGGGATTGTTAGCAATCAGCCCCAGCATTTT,CASSYSGIVSNQPQHF
TRBV27,-,many,TRBJ1-1,TGTGCCAGCAGTTTTCGTGGTAGGCAGAACGCTTTAGGGGGTACTGAAGCTTTCTTT,CASSFRGRQNALGGTEAFF
TRBV7-9,-,-,TRBJ1-1,TGTGCCAGCAGCTTATCATTATCGGGAGCTTTCTTT,CASSLSLSGAFF
TRBV11-2,TRBD1,many,TRBJ2-7,TGTGCCAGCAGCCTAAGGACAGGGTTGGGCTACGAGCAGTACTTC,CASSLRTGLGYEQYF
TRBV29-1,-,-,TRBJ1-1,TGCAGCGTTGAAGATAGAGCTTTCTTT,CSVEDRAFF